What follows are 20 T cell receptor beta chains derived from one specimen sequenced in a study of cytomegalovirus exposure and HLA in healthy donors. PCR amplification relied on 60 Vbeta primers (plus 13 Jbeta primers). The method was immunoSEQ multiplex PCR; TCRdb's version includes in-frame clones alone and lacks a portion of them. The sample contains under 140,000 clones, about 80% of which appear only once. The specimen sequenced was PBMCs. The receptors were sampled from an older woman in good health and CMV-seropositive.

V usage is TRBV23-1 and J usage is TRBJ1-4, with D unclear. TRBV23-1 is placed among ORFs of uncertain function. V dropped 7 bases and J dropped 8 bases, with 29 bases sitting between them. This CDR3 comprises 18 residues. CDR3 protein: CASKRGGEGRTLDEKLFF. CDR3 bases: TGCGCCAGCAAGCGTGGCGGGGAGGGAAGGACTCTGGACGAAAAACTGTTTTTT.

The chain has TRBV18 and TRBJ2-7, with 8 bases identical to TRBD1. Germline V gene lookup returns CDR1 KGHSH and CDR2 LQKENI. J lost 3 bases, V lost 5 bases, and 6 bases had no gene match. This CDR3 is built from 14 residues. In nucleotides, the CDR3 is TGTGCCAGCTCAACATTCGGACAGGGCTACGAGCAGTACTTC. It codes for CASSTFGQGYEQYF.

This chain links TRBV5-6 with TRBJ2-7; D perhaps matches TRBD2 (6 bases). With 2 bases removed from V and 2 bases from J, the gap between germline ends came to 17 bases. The CDR3 length is 16 residues. CDR1 and CDR2 (germline): SGHDT, YYEEEE. CDR3 region: CASSLTKLAMAYEQYF. In DNA form, the CDR3 reads TGTGCCAGCAGCTTAACGAAACTAGCTATGGCCTACGAGCAGTACTTC.

The genes are TRBV5-1 and TRBJ1-1, with unresolved D. Germline values: CDR1 SGHRS, CDR2 YFSETQ. Trimming stripped 2 bases from V and 4 bases from J, with 15 bases between. The CDR3 consists of 15 residues. CDR3: CASSFSLFRGTEAFF. CDR3 coding DNA: TGCGCCAGCAGCTTTTCCCTGTTCAGAGGCACTGAAGCTTTCTTT.

The chain is built from TRBV4-1 and TRBJ1-2; no clear D. CDR1 is MGHRA and CDR2 is YSYEKL in the germline V gene. Trimming took off 4 bases at V and 3 bases at J, with 9 bases between the two ends. This CDR3 has 13 amino acids. This chain's CDR3 is CASSPNTHYGYTF. The CDR3 region has the DNA TGCGCCAGCAGCCCGAACACCCACTATGGCTACACCTTC.

The chain links TRBV28 to TRBJ1-1, with a tentative D call TRBD1 (5 bases). Germline V lookup: CDR1 MDHEN, CDR2 SYDVKM. V dropped 5 bases and J dropped 4 bases, with 17 bases sitting between them. The CDR3 loop spans 15 amino acids. The CDR3 loop reads CASSTNLGLGTEAFF. CDR3 DNA sequence: TGTGCCAGCAGTACAAACCTGGGGCTGGGCACTGAAGCTTTCTTT.

This clone showed up just a few times. The chain couples TRBV5-5 to TRBJ2-2, with 7 bases lining up with TRBD2. CDR3 length: 15 amino acids. CDR1 and CDR2 from the germline V gene are SGHKS and YYEKEE (reference sequence). The V and J ends lost 4 bases and 6 bases, in that order; junction bases with no gene match: 9. CDR3 loop: CASSQRGSSPGELFF. As DNA, the CDR3 is TGTGCCAGCAGCCAGCGGGGCTCTTCCCCCGGGGAGCTGTTTTTT.

CDR3 DNA: TGTGCCAGCAACAGTGGGACAAGGATCCAAGAGACCCAGTACTTC. This codes for CASNSGTRIQETQYF. The V gene is TRBV28, the J gene TRBJ2-5; a possible D gene is TRBD1 (6 bases). The CDR3 extends over 15 amino acids. The germline V and J ends were trimmed by 7 bases and 1 base, with 16 bases remaining between them. The V gene's germline CDR1 is MDHEN and CDR2 SYDVKM.

This clone has only a few counts. This rearrangement joins TRBV15 to TRBJ1-1; D possibly corresponds to TRBD1 (5 bases). The germline gives CDR1 LNHNV, CDR2 YYDKDF (reference sequence). The CDR3 length is 12 residues. Trimming shortened V by 5 bases and J by 11 bases, and 15 bases separated the two germline ends. In DNA form, the CDR3 reads TGTGCCACCAGCCCTAACAGGCCACCGGCTTTCTTT. Protein: CATSPNRPPAFF.

This clone has only one observation. The chain employs TRBV6-5 and TRBJ1-5; D gene unclear. V was shortened by 7 bases and J by 1 base, with 8 bases between the two germline ends. Germline V gives CDR1 MNHEY, CDR2 SVGAGI. This CDR3 has 13 amino acids. For the CDR3, the DNA is TGTGCCAGCACCCCTGGCAGCAATCAGCCCCAGCATTTT. Translating gives CASTPGSNQPQHF.

Note on this clone: The CDR3 does not end in the conserved phenylalanine or tryptophan, so this is likely a read error. The chain carries TRBV4-2 and TRBJ1-1, with a possible D match to TRBD1 (6 bases). Germline CDR1 is LGHNA and CDR2 is YNFKEQ. Trimming shortened V by 0 bases and J by 6 bases, and 11 bases separated the two germline ends. The CDR3 spans 14 residues. In nucleotides, the CDR3 is TGTGCCAGCAGCCAAGACGCGGCAGGGGCTGAAGCTTTCCTT. Translated: CASSQDAAGAEAFL.

The chain employs TRBV19 and TRBJ1-2; 7 nucleotides align to TRBD1. V trimming: 5 bases; J trimming: 5 bases; junction bases outside the gene matches: 5. Germline V gene data show CDR1 as LNHDA and CDR2 as SQIVND (reference sequence). The CDR3 is 13 residues long. As DNA, the CDR3 is TGTGCCAGTAGTCAGGGACAGTTATATGGCTACACCTTC. Its translation is CASSQGQLYGYTF.

The gene calls are TRBV28 and TRBJ1-4, with 9 bases matching TRBD1. CDR3 size: 17 residues. Per germline, CDR1 MDHEN and CDR2 SYDVKM. Trimming took 6 bases from V and 8 from J; bases not matched to a gene: 16. The CDR3 is CASRIGTGWPRREKLFF. The CDR3 DNA reads TGTGCCAGCAGGATCGGGACAGGGTGGCCCCGGAGGGAAAAACTGTTTTTT.

The rearrangement uses TRBV4-1 and TRBJ2-7, with 9 bases identical to TRBD2. The CDR3 covers 13 residues. The V and J ends lost 5 bases and 3 bases, in that order; junction bases with no gene match: 2. Germline values: CDR1 MGHRA, CDR2 YSYEKL. The CDR3 DNA reads TGCGCCAGCAGCTTAGCGGGAGACTACGAGCAGTACTTC. Its protein product is CASSLAGDYEQYF.

About this clone itself: Other DNA sequences from this sample encode an identical CDR3 as well. The rearrangement links TRBV7-3 to TRBJ2-5; D possibly corresponds to TRBD1 (6 bases). The CDR3 loop spans 14 amino acids. The V gene lost 5 bases and the J gene lost 1 base, with 11 bases spanning the gap. Per germline, CDR1 SGHTA and CDR2 FQGTGA. The CDR3 loop is CASSPTGLQETQYF. The CDR3 nucleotides read TGTGCCAGCAGCCCAACAGGGCTCCAAGAGACCCAGTACTTC.

This sequence joins TRBV19 and TRBJ1-1; 10 nucleotides agree with TRBD1. With 3 bases clipped from V and 0 bases from J, the junction kept 4 bases outside the gene matches. Per germline, CDR1 LNHDA and CDR2 SQIVND (reference sequence). CDR3 length: 16 amino acids. Here the CDR3 reads CASSMDRGTMNTEAFF. CDR3 bases: TGTGCCAGTAGTATGGACAGGGGGACCATGAACACTGAAGCTTTCTTT.

The chain links TRBV4-1 to TRBJ2-1; D is undetermined. V was cut by 5 bases and J by 3 bases, with 11 bases left in between. Germline assignment: CDR1 MGHRA and CDR2 YSYEKL. This CDR3 spans 14 amino acids. CDR3 bases: TGCGCCAGCAGCTTCCCCCCCAACTACAATGAGCAGTTCTTC. Encoded protein: CASSFPPNYNEQFF.

V usage is TRBV25-1 and J usage is TRBJ1-2; D is ambiguous. The CDR3 is made up of 13 amino acids. Deletions cut 4 bases from V and 8 bases from J, with 14 bases between. Germline CDR1 reads MGHDK; CDR2 reads SYGVNS. CDR3 DNA sequence: TGTGCCAGCAGTGGACCGGCTCGAGGCGGCTACACCTTC. Translating it yields CASSGPARGGYTF.

This clone came up a few times. This chain connects TRBV5-4 to TRBJ1-3; perhaps TRBD1 as D (6 bases). Trimming stripped 5 bases from V and 1 base from J, with 10 bases between. Germline values: CDR1 SGHNT, CDR2 YYREEE (reference sequence). This CDR3 is built from 14 residues. CDR3 amino acids: CASRQGESGNTIYF. The DNA of the CDR3 is TGTGCCAGCAGACAGGGAGAATCTGGAAACACCATATATTTT.

V gene TRBV11-2 combines with J gene TRBJ2-1; D gene uncertain. CDR3 length: 16 residues. Germline V lookup: CDR1 SGHAT, CDR2 FQNNGV. V lost 1 base, J lost 4 bases, and 14 bases lay in between. In DNA, the CDR3 is TGTGCCAGCAGCTTAGTATCTCGCGGTCATTACAATGAGCAGTTCTTC. It is translated as CASSLVSRGHYNEQFF.